This T cell receptor beta chain was documented in a study of T cell repertoires in cytomegalovirus infection. Study-wide background: Signatures in public TCR beta sequences pointed to both CMV infection and matching HLA type.

In germline, CDR1 is MNHEY, CDR2 SVGEGT. CDR3 length: 14 residues. TCRdb re-analysed the reads in MiXCR, keeping a single row per CDR3 protein. Altogether around 350,000 distinct CDR3 sequences are present, 15% to 20% being singletons, with the ten largest covering less than 9.5%. Study-level findings and limits: The ex vivo response was dominated by HLA-C-restricted CMV-specific TCR beta clonotypes. Identification of carriers of CMV plus the relevant HLA was achieved through cumulative public TCR beta family frequency.

This clonotype has only a few counts. What it binds is unknown. The junction and the germline gene differ at one end; a read error may be behind it. The V and J genes are TRBV6-2 or TRBV6-3 and TRBJ2-7; TRBD1 might be the D (6 bases). Sequencing was performed on PBMCs. This receptor was obtained from a human donor in good health (CMV status not recorded). Some clones in this sample may be carry-over from other donors' samples. The CDR3 bases are TGTGCCAGCAGTTATAACAGGGTCTCCAACGAGCAGTACTTC. Amino acid sequence: CASSYNRVSNEQYF.